The clone carrying this T cell receptor beta chain has just a few counts. TCRdb re-called the RT-PCR reads through MiXCR, storing one row per CDR3 protein. The repertoire includes about a million distinct CDR3 sequences, 18% of them detected once, and 6% sits in the top ten. The data belong to a study of patients and donors after allogeneic stem cell transplantation. The TCR comes from a human donor who was either an allogeneic HSCT recipient or a stem cell or donor lymphocyte infusion donor (not recorded which). It is not recorded whose cells these are; they may come from a transplant donor. Input material: blood, either unsorted or a sorted T cell fraction (not recorded which).

The DNA of the CDR3 is TGTGCCAGCAGCTTAGTTGGCACAACCAAAAACATTCAGTACTTC. Translated, it gives CASSLVGTTKNIQYF. This chain uses TRBV11-2 with TRBJ2-4, with D unclear. The CDR3 is made up of 15 amino acids. CDR1 is SGHAT and CDR2 is FQNNGV in the germline V gene. The V end was cut by 1 base, the J end by 2 bases, with 9 bases between.